The 3 T cell receptor beta chains below come from one sample, sequenced in a study of cytomegalovirus exposure and HLA in healthy donors. Amplification used 60 Vbeta primers and 13 Jbeta primers. The method was immunoSEQ multiplex PCR; TCRdb's version includes in-frame clones alone and lacks a portion of them. The sample carries about 130,000 clones, approximately 83% recorded once. The sequenced sample consisted of PBMCs. These receptors were collected from a girl aged 2 to 9 in good health and CMV-seronegative.

V is TRBV10-3 and J is TRBJ2-7; 10 positions agree with TRBD1. Germline V gene data show CDR1 as ENHRY and CDR2 as SYGVKD. The CDR3 extends over 13 amino acids. The V segment lost 10 bases and the J segment 5 bases; nucleotides outside the gene matches: 8. CDR3 bases: TGTGCCACCTCGGGACAGGGGATCGACGAGCAGTACTTC. It is translated as CATSGQGIDEQYF.

V and J are TRBV6-6 and TRBJ1-1; 10 nucleotides match TRBD1. Germline V gives CDR1 MNHNY, CDR2 SVGAGI (reference sequence). This CDR3 comprises 14 residues. V lost 6 bases and J lost 5; bases outside the gene matches: 6. The DNA for the CDR3 is TGTGCCAGCAGCTCGGGACAGGGGAGGACTGAAGCTTTCTTT. Encoded protein: CASSSGQGRTEAFF.

V and J are TRBV4-1 and TRBJ2-5, with 9 bases identical to TRBD1. The closer fit of TRBJ2-7 to the DNA end suggests the J call may be wrong. The V gene's germline CDR1 is MGHRA and CDR2 YSYEKL. CDR3 length: 16 amino acids. CDR3: CASSQDPGQGVYEQYF. In DNA form, the CDR3 reads TGCGCCAGCAGCCAGGATCCGGGACAGGGAGTCTACGAGCAGTACTTC.